A single sample is the source of the 8 T cell receptor beta chains below, sequenced in a study of PD-L1 blockade in urothelial cancer. Time point reported: pretreatment peripheral blood. Sequencing used immunoSEQ multiplex PCR; TCRdb keeps in-frame clones, though not all of them. The sample has around 66,000 clones, about 81% seen once. The material sequenced was PBMCs, taken around atezolizumab (anti-PD-L1) treatment. Receptors originate from a man between 70 and 80 years old with urothelial cancer.

This rearrangement joins TRBV4-2 to TRBJ2-3, with D perhaps TRBD2 (5 bases). CDR1 and CDR2 (germline): LGHNA, YNFKEQ. This CDR3 spans 15 amino acids. V dropped 0 bases and J dropped 3 bases, with 10 bases sitting between them. The chain's CDR3 is CASSQDRDMTDTQYF. The DNA for the CDR3 is TGTGCCAGCAGCCAAGACCGGGATATGACAGATACGCAGTATTTT.

The V and J genes are TRBV4-3 and TRBJ2-3, with D possibly TRBD1 on 5 matching bases. V gave up 0 bases and J gave up 7 bases, with 17 bases separating them. Germline-derived CDR1 and CDR2 are LGHNA and YSLEER. The CDR3 consists of 16 residues. CDR3 DNA: TGCGCCAGCAGCCAAGAAGGGGTTCGTAGATCAAATACGCAGTATTTT. Protein: CASSQEGVRRSNTQYF.

V and J are TRBV7-9 and TRBJ2-3; 8 bases fit TRBD2. This CDR3 spans 15 amino acids. The junction had 11 bases not matched to a gene; V was cut back by 7 bases and J by 5 bases. Germline CDR1 is SEHNR and CDR2 is FQNEAQ (reference sequence). CDR3 in DNA: TGTGCCAGCACCCGCCGGGAGGGGAATCTAGATACGCAGTATTTT. It is translated as CASTRREGNLDTQYF.

The chain is built from TRBV7-9 and TRBJ1-2; D perhaps matches TRBD1 (6 bases). Trimming took 6 bases from V and 8 from J, leaving 13 bases between them. CDR3 length: 12 residues. Per germline, CDR1 SEHNR and CDR2 FQNEAQ (reference sequence). For the CDR3, the DNA is TGTGCCAGCAGGCGGGGGGCAGGAGGCTACACCTTC. Translating it yields CASRRGAGGYTF.

This clone was seen only once. This chain joins TRBV9 and TRBJ1-1, with 9 bases lining up with TRBD1. Trimming took 0 bases from V and 7 from J; bases not matched to a gene: 13. CDR1 and CDR2 from the germline V gene are SGDLS and YYNGEE. The CDR3 runs to 17 residues. The CDR3 loop reads CASSVDAGTGNTIEAFF. CDR3 coding DNA: TGTGCCAGCAGCGTAGATGCCGGGACAGGGAATACCATTGAAGCTTTCTTT.

The chain recombines TRBV29-1 with TRBJ1-1; D is undetermined. This CDR3 has 12 residues. V was trimmed by 8 bases and J by 3 bases, leaving 13 bases between them. Germline loops: CDR1 SQVTM, CDR2 ANQGSEA. The CDR3 nucleotides read TGCAGCTCCAGCGAGCCGGACACTGAAGCTTTCTTT. It codes for CSSSEPDTEAFF.

The chain has TRBV5-4 and TRBJ1-1; perhaps TRBD1 as D (5 bases). V was pared by 0 bases and J by 6 bases, with 15 bases between. Germline lookup yields CDR1 SGHNT and CDR2 YYREEE (reference sequence). The CDR3 extends over 15 amino acids. The CDR3 DNA reads TGTGCCAGCAGCTTGGGAACTTGGGGAGGGGCTGAAGCTTTCTTT. Translating it yields CASSLGTWGGAEAFF.

The V gene is TRBV7-9, the J gene TRBJ2-3; TRBD2 is a possible D gene (6 bases). The V gene lost 5 bases and the J gene lost 4 bases, with 10 bases spanning the gap. The CDR3 extends over 13 amino acids. Per germline, CDR1 SEHNR and CDR2 FQNEAQ (reference sequence). The CDR3 DNA follows: TGTGCCAGCAGCCGGGACTCTTCAGATACGCAGTATTTT. Protein: CASSRDSSDTQYF.